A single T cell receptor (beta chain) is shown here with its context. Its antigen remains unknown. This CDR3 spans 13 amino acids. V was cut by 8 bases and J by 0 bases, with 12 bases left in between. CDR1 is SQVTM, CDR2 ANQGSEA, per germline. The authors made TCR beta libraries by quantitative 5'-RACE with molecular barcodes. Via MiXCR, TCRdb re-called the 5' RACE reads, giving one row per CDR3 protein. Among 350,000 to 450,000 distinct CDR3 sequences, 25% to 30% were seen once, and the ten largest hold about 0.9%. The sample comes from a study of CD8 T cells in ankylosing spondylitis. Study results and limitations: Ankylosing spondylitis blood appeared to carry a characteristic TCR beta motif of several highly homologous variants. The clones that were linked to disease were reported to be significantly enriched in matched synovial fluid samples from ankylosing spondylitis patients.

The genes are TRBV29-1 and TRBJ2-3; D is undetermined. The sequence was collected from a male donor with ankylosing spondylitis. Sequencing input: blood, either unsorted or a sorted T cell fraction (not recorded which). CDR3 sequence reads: CSIYTPSTDTQYF. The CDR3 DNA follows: TGCAGCATCTATACCCCCAGCACAGATACGCAGTATTTT.